This paragraph reports one TCR beta chain. No cognate antigen has been identified for it. The record has no base qualities; no much larger clone is one base away. The CDR3 regions of human TCRbeta chains were analyzed by immunosequencing. As for the original processing: TCRs in the repertoires were compared against a reference library of SARS-CoV-2-specific TCRs that had been generated with the MIRA antigen-specificity platform. Breadth meant the fraction of unique TCRs that were SARS-CoV-2-associated, whereas depth meant the fraction of total T cells that were SARS-CoV-2-associated. Each spike-specific TCR was assigned to its reactive spike region and to a CD4 or CD8 class using the MIRA data. Log10-transformed breadth and depth values were compared by one-way ANOVA with Sidak's multiple comparisons tests. Sourced from immuneACCESS, this table was stored by TCRdb with only in-frame sequences that have V and J called. A share of the clones is absent; for the studies checked, an unresolved V gene accounts for under half, and the remainder has no known explanation. V and J calls and clone size are as listed in that table; D and trimming were resolved from the DNA. The sample yields over 70,000 clones; roughly 89% were counted once. The ten biggest clones cover 9.3% of the sample.

Reading the label with the study, this specimen's time point is: about 28 days (+/-7) after the second vaccine dose. AZD1222 recipients given second doses at about 4 weeks or at about 12 weeks were pooled, since spike-specific TCR depth and breadth were not found to differ between the two schedules. The vaccinee samples were drawn from two UK trials, COV001 and COV002, one of which was a single-blind randomized controlled phase 2/3 trial testing AZD1222 (ChAdOx1 nCoV-19) in healthy adults. For TCRbeta chain sequencing, PBMC samples were collected from trial participants at day 0 and at day 28 after the second dose. The germline ends are 9 bases apart after V is trimmed by 5 bases and J by 7 bases. From a lookup of the germline V gene, CDR1 and CDR2 are MDHEN and SYDVKM. The CDR3 sequence holds 11 residues, the cysteine and phenylalanine included. Only the CDR3 portion is preserved as DNA: 33 bases, with reading frame beginning at the first base.

The data were obtained in a study of T cell responses to AZD1222 COVID-19 vaccine (dated by TCRdb to the early 2020s). Broadly, across the study: TCR sequencing covered 233 trial participants: 200 to 220 given two doses of AZD1222 and about 26 given two doses of MenACWY control vaccine. Trial participants were enrolled by age into subgroups of 18-55, 56-69 and 70-plus years, and around 150, 29 and 61 TCR-sequenced participants, respectively, were included in these subgroups. Broader findings and caveats from the paper: A significant rise in spike-specific TCR breadth and depth was observed after two AZD1222 doses relative to day 0 and relative to MenACWY recipients. Conclusions about previously exposed vaccinees are limited because only six or seven AZD1222 recipients were SARS-CoV-2 seropositive at baseline. Vaccine-associated CD4 TCRs spanned the whole spike protein, with dominant responses in regions 160-218 and 743-854. Participants were mostly white British, with more females than males. The authors suggested clonal diversity may have been underestimated. No day 14 peak-response samples were available, so repertoires were characterized only after the peak T cell response. Reportedly, close to half of the unique spike-specific TCRs recognized epitopes lying outside the regions that are mutated in the B.1.351 and B.1.1.7 variants. In the small 56-69-year group, the increase in depth fell short of significance, most likely because of low power.

The sequence was collected from an adult who received the AZD1222 COVID-19 vaccine. The chain is assembled from TRBV28 and TRBJ2-7; TRBD1 is a weak D gene call, 6 bases matching. The sequencing used peripheral blood, collected 28 days after the second AZD1222 dose. The nucleotides are TGTGCCAGCAGTCCGAGGGGGGAGCAGTACTTC. This translates into CASSPRGEQYF.